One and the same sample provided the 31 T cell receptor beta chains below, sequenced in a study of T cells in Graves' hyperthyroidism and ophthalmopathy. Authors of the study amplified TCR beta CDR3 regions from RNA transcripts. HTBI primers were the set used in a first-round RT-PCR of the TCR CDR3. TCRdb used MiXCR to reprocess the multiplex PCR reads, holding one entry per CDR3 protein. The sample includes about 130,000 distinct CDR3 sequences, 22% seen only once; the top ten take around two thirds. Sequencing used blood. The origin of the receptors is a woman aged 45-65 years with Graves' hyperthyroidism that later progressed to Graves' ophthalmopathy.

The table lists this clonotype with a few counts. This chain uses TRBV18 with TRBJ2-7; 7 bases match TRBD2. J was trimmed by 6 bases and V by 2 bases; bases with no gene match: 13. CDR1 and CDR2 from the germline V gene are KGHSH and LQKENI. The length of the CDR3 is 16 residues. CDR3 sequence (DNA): TGTGCCAGCTCACCAATTCGGGGGGATGATAACCGCGAGCAGTACTTC. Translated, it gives CASSPIRGDDNREQYF. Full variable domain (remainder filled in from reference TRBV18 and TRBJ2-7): NAGVMQNPRHLVRRRGQEARLRCSPMKGHSHVYWYRQLPEEGLKFMVYLQKENIIDESGMPKERFSAEFPKEGPSILRIQQVVRGDSAAYFCASSPIRGDDNREQYFGPGTRLTVT.

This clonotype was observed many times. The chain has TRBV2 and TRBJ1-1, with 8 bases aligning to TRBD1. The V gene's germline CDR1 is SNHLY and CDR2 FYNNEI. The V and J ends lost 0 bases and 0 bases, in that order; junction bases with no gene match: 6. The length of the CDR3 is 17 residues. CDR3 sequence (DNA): TGTGCCAGCAGTGAAGCACCGACAGGGGCAATGAACACTGAAGCTTTCTTT. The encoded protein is CASSEAPTGAMNTEAFF.

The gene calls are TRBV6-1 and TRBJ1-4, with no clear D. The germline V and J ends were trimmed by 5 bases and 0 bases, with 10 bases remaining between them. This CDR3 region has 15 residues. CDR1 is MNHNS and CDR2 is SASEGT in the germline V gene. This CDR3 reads CASSPRPATNEKLFF. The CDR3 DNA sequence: TGTGCCAGCAGTCCCAGACCCGCAACTAATGAAAAACTGTTTTTT.

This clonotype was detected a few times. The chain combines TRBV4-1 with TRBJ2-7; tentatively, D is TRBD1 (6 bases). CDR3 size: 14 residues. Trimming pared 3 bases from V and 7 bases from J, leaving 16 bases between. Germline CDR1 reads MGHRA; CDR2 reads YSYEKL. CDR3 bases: TGCGCCAGCAGCCACACCGGCGGACAGCCAGAGCAGTACTTC. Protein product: CASSHTGGQPEQYF.

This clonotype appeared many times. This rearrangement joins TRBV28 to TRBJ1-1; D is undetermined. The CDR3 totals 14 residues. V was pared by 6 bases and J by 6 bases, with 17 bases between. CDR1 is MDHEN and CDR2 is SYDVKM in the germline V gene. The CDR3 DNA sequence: TGTGCCAGCAGGCCGGACTCTCGCCCAGCTGAAGCTTTCTTT. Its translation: CASRPDSRPAEAFF.

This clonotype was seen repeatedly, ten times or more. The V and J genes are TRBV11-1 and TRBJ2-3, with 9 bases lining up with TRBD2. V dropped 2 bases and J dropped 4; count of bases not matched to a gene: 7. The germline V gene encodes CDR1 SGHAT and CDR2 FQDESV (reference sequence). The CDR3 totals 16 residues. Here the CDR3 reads CASSLISGSNPDTQYF. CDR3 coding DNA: TGTGCCAGCAGCTTAATTAGCGGGAGTAACCCAGATACGCAGTATTTT.

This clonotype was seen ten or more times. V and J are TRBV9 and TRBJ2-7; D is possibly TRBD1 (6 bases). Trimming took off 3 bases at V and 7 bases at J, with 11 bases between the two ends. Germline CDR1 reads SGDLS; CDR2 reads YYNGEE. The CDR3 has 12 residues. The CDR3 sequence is CASSATGREQYF. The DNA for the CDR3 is TGTGCCAGCAGCGCTACAGGGCGAGAGCAGTACTTC.

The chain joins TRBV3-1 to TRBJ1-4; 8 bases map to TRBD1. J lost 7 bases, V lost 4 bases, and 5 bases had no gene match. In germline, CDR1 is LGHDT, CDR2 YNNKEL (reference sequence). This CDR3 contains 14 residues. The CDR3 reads CASSLGQGPEKLFF. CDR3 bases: TGTGCCAGCAGCCTAGGACAGGGTCCTGAAAAACTGTTTTTT.

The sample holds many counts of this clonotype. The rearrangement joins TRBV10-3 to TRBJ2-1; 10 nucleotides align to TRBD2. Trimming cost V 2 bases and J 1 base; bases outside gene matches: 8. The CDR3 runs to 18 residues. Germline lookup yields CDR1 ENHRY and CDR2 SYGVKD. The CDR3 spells CAISEQREGRGSYNEQFF. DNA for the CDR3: TGTGCCATCAGTGAGCAGCGGGAGGGCCGAGGGTCCTACAATGAGCAGTTCTTC.

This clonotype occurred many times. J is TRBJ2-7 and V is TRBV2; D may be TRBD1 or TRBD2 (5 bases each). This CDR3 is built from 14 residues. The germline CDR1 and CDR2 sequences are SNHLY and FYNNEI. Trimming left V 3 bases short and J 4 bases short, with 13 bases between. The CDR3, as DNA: TGTGCCAGCAGTGATCGGGGCATGGCTTACGAGCAGTACTTC. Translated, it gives CASSDRGMAYEQYF.

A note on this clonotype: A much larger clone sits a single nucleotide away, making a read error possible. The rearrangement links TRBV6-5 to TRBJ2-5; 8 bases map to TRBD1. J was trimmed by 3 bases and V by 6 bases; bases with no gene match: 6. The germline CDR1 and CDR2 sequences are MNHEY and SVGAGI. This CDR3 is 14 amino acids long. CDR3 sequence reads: CASSYRGCEETQYF. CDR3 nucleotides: TGTGCCAGCAGCTACAGGGGGTGCGAAGAGACCCAGTACTTC.

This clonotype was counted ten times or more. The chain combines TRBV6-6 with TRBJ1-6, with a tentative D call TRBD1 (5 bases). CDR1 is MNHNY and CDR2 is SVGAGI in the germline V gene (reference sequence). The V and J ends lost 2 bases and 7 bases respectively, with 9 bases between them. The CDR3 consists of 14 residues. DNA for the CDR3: TGTGCCAGCAGTTACGGGACGCTCAATTCACCCCTCCACTTT. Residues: CASSYGTLNSPLHF.

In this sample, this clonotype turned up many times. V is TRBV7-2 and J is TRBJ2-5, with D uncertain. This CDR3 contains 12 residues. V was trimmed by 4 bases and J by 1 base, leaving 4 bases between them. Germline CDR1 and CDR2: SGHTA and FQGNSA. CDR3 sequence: CASSYPQETQYF. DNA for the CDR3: TGTGCCAGCAGCTACCCCCAAGAGACCCAGTACTTC.

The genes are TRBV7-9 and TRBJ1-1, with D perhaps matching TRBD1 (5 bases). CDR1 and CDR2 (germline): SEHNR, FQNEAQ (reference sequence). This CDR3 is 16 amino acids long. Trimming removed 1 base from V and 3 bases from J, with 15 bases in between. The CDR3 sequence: CASSLGETEGDTEAFF. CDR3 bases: TGTGCCAGCAGCTTAGGGGAGACAGAAGGGGACACTGAAGCTTTCTTT.

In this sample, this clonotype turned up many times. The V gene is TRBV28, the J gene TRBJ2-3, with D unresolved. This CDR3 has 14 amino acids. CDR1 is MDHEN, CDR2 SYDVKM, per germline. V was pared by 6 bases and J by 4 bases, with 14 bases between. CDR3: CASRYQGPPDTQYF. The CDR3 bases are TGTGCCAGCAGATACCAAGGGCCCCCAGATACGCAGTATTTT.

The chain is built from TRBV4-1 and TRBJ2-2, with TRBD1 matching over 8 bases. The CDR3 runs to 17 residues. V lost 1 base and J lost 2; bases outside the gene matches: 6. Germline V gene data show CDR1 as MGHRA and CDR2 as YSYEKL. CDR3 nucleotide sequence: TGCGCCAGCAGCCAAGGGAGGGGACAGGTTAACACCGGGGAGCTGTTTTTT. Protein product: CASSQGRGQVNTGELFF.

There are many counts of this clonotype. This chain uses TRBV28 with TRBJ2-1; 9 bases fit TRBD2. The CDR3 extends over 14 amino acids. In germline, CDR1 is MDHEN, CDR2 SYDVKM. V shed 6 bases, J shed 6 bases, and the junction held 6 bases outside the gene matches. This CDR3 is CASRAGTSSNEQFF. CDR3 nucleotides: TGTGCCAGCAGGGCCGGGACTAGCTCCAATGAGCAGTTCTTC.

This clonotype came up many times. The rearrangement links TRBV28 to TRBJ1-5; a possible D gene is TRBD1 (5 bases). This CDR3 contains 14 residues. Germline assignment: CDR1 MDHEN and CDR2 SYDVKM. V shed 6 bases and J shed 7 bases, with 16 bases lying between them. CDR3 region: CASSPGSYGQPQHF. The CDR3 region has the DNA TGTGCCAGCAGCCCAGGGTCATATGGACAGCCCCAGCATTTT.

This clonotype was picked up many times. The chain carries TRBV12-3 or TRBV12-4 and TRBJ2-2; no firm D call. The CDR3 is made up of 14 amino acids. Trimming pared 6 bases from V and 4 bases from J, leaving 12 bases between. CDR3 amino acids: CASRFKGSTGELFF. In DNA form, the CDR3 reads TGTGCCAGCAGATTCAAGGGATCCACCGGGGAGCTGTTTTTT.

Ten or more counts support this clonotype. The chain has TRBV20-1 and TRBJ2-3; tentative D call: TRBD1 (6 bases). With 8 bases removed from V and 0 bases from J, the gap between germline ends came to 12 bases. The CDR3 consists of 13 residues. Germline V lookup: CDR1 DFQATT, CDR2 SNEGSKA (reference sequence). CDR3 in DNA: TGCAGTTCCGGACAGATGAGCACAGATACGCAGTATTTT. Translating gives CSSGQMSTDTQYF.

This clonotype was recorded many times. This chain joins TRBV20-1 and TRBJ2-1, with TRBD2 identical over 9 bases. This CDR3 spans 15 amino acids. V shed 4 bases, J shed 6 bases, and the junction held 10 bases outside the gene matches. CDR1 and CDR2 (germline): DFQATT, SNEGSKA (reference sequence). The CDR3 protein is CSAITDSGSSNEQFF. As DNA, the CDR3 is TGCAGTGCTATAACCGATAGCGGGAGTAGCAATGAGCAGTTCTTC.

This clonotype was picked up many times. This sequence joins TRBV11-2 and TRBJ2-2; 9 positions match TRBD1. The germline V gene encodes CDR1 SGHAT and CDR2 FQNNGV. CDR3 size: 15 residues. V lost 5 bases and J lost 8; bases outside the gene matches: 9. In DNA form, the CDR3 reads TGTGCCAGCAGCCCACGGACAGGGGCCTCTGGGGAGCTGTTTTTT. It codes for CASSPRTGASGELFF.

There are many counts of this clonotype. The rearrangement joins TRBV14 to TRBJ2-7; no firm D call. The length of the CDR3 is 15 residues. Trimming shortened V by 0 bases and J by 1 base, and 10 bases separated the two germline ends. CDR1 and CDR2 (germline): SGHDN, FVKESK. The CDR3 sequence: CASSQDTRGSYEQYF. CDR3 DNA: TGTGCCAGCAGCCAAGATACGAGAGGTTCCTACGAGCAGTACTTC.

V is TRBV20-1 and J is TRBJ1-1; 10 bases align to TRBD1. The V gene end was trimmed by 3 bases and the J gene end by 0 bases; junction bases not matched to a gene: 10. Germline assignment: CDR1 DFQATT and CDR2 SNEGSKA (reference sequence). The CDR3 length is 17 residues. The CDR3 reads CSASTVGQGRLNTEAFF. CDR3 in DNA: TGCAGTGCTAGTACGGTGGGACAGGGGCGCTTGAACACTGAAGCTTTCTTT.

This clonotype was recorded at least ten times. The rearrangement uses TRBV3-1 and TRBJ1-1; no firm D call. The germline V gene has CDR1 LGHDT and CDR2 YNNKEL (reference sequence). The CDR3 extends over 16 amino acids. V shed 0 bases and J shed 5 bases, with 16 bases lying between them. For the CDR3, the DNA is TGTGCCAGCAGCCAAGACAGGTTGGGTCCGAGGACTGAAGCTTTCTTT. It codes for CASSQDRLGPRTEAFF.

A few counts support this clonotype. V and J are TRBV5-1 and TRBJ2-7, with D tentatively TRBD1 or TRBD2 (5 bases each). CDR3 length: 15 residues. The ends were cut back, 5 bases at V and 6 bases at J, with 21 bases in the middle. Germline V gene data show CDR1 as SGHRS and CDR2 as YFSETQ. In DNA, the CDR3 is TGCGCCAGCAGTTACGGATTTCAGGGAGAGGGCGAGCAGTACTTC. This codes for CASSYGFQGEGEQYF.

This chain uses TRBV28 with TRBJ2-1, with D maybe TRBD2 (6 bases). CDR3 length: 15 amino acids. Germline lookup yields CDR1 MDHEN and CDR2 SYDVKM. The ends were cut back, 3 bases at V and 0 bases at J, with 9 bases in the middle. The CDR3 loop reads CASSFAGSSYNEQFF. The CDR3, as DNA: TGTGCCAGCAGTTTCGCGGGAAGCTCCTACAATGAGCAGTTCTTC.

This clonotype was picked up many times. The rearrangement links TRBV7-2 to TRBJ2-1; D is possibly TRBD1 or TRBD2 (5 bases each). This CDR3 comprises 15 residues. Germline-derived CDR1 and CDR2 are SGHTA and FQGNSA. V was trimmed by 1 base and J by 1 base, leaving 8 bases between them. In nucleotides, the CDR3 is TGTGCCAGCAGCTTAGGGGGGTTATCCTACAATGAGCAGTTCTTC. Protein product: CASSLGGLSYNEQFF.

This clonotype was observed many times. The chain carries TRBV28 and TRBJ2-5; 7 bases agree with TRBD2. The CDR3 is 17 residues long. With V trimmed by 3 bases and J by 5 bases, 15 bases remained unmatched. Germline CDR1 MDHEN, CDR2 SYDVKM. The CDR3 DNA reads TGTGCCAGCAGTTTGGTGGGAGGGCCCCCGGGGGTGGAGACCCAGTACTTC. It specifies CASSLVGGPPGVETQYF.

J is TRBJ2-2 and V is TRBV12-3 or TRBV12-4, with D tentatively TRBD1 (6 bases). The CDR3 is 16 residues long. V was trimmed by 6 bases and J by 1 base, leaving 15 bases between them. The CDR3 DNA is TGTGCCAGCAGCCCCGGACAGAGGCGGAACACCGGGGAGCTGTTTTTT. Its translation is CASSPGQRRNTGELFF.

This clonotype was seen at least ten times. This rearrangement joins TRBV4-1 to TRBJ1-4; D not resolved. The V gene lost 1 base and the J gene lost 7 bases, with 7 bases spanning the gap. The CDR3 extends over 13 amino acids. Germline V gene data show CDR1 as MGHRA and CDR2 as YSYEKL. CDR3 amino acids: CASSQVVSEKLFF. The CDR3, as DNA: TGCGCCAGCAGCCAAGTTGTCAGTGAAAAACTGTTTTTT.